The sequence of this T cell receptor (beta chain) was determined in a study of cytomegalovirus exposure and HLA in healthy donors. Study in general: A previous analysis identified 95 million to 120 million unique TCR beta sequences derived from some 170 million T cells. Study-level points and caveats: The presence/absence work took it that sequencing depth was about the same across donors. HLA alleles showed associations with approximately 15,000 TCR beta sequences in a later analysis, at a 0.05 false discovery rate. For most TCR beta V segments, an earlier analysis put the productive rate at about 87% or about 30% of the time.

The PCR contained 60 Vbeta and 13 Jbeta primers. Clones were sequenced by immunoSEQ multiplex PCR, and TCRdb holds only the in-frame ones, with some missing. The table lists 120,000 or so clones, more than 60% of them singletons, with around 3.9% in the top ten. Per germline, CDR1 MNHNS and CDR2 SASEGT. The ends were cut back, 7 bases at V and 4 bases at J, with 19 bases in the middle. The CDR3 totals 15 residues. With regard to this clone: Its antigen is as yet unknown.

The genes are TRBV6-1 and TRBJ1-2, with TRBD1 as a possible D gene (5 bases). Source material: PBMCs. The TCR sequence derives from a woman aged 35 to 49 in good health and CMV-seronegative. The CDR3 region has the DNA TGTGCCAGCACCTCAGGCGGGGGGTTCAGCTATGGCTACACCTTC. Protein sequence: CASTSGGGFSYGYTF.